The rows below give T cell receptor beta chains drawn from one sample of a study of memory B cells and T cells in multiple sclerosis. Measured with immunoSEQ multiplex PCR; TCRdb has only the in-frame clones, and not every one. The sample holds around 50,000 clones; roughly 82% are singletons and the top ten take roughly 1%. What these receptors recognize is not known. Sequenced sample: PBMCs from blood kept in culture. These receptors were collected from a human donor with multiple sclerosis. Both conserved end residues are part of each CDR3. The D gene is left open where the match is weak. Rows give clone size only sometimes, using once, few, many, or a class for an expanded clone.

clone size	V gene	D gene	CDR3 length	J gene	CDR3 protein
.	TRBV18	TRBD2	13	TRBJ2-5	CASSRLAAETQYF
.	TRBV2	.	14	TRBJ2-2	CASCNDAGSGELFF
.	TRBV6-5	TRBD1	16	TRBJ1-2	CASSYSSGGLNYGYTF
.	TRBV4-3	.	14	TRBJ1-2	CASSQDRGLYGYTF
.	TRBV9	.	16	TRBJ1-3	CASSVGPYLSGNTIYF
.	TRBV5-1	.	13	TRBJ1-1	CASSSALDTEAFF
.	TRBV28	.	14	TRBJ1-2	CASSSRGRNYGYTF
few	TRBV20-1	.	11	TRBJ1-2	CSGRAPGGYTF
.	TRBV6-1	.	14	TRBJ1-1	CASSDRGQNTEAFF
few	TRBV5-5	.	14	TRBJ1-1	CASSLAQGRTEAFF
.	TRBV5-8	.	15	TRBJ2-5	CASSLGASSQETQYF
.	TRBV9	TRBD2	15	TRBJ2-1	CASSVSGGEYNEQFF
.	TRBV7-3	TRBD2	14	TRBJ2-1	CASSLNGGANEQFF
.	TRBV9	.	15	TRBJ1-2	CASSVVGRMNYGYTF
.	TRBV9	.	15	TRBJ2-7	CASSSGASSSYEQYF